This T cell receptor (beta chain) is from a study of a mutant IDH1 vaccine in newly diagnosed glioma. Study-level results: Most patients, approximately 93%, showed vaccine-induced immune responses.

V lost 5 bases, J lost 10 bases, and 8 bases stayed unmatched. Germline V gives CDR1 SGHDT, CDR2 YYEEEE. The CDR3 covers 13 residues. Time point given: week 23, last vaccination. Doses of 300 ug of mutant IDH1 20-mer peptide were given with topical imiquimod. With respect to this clone: Its antigen is not known.

Measured with immunoSEQ multiplex PCR; TCRdb has only the in-frame clones, and not every one. This sample carries tens of thousands of clones, over 70% of them seen once, and the ten largest clones take more than 10%. This TCR was sampled from a man aged 18 to 35 with glioma. The J gene is TRBJ1-4, the V gene TRBV5-6; TRBD1 agrees at 7 bases. This specimen was PBMCs, taken from a glioma patient whose treatment included an IDH1 peptide vaccine. DNA of the CDR3: TGTGCCAGCAGTTGGGCTCAGGGGGGAAAACTGTTTTTT. Amino acids: CASSWAQGGKLFF.